This T cell receptor (beta chain) was found in a study of CD8 T cells in ankylosing spondylitis. The V gene's germline CDR1 is DFQATT and CDR2 SNEGSKA (reference sequence). This CDR3 contains 13 residues. Trimming pared 6 bases from V and 2 bases from J, leaving 12 bases between. As the method for making TCR beta libraries, quantitative 5'-RACE with molecular barcodes was used. TCRdb reanalysed the 5' RACE reads using MiXCR and keeps one entry per CDR3 protein. The table lists some 840,000 distinct CDR3 sequences, roughly 10% of them singletons. Regarding the study as a whole: Reports say disease-linked clones showed up significantly more in matched ankylosing spondylitis synovial fluid. Within peripheral blood, clones linked to disease were CD8+ and relatively rare. Both synovial fluid and blood in reactive arthritis had previously been reported to carry some motif variants. What seemed typical of ankylosing spondylitis blood was a TCR beta motif built from fewer than ten highly homologous variants.

This clonotype was seen repeatedly, ten times or more. The antigen is unknown. This TCR derives from a male donor with ankylosing spondylitis. Specimen: blood, either unsorted or a sorted T cell fraction (not recorded which). The rearrangement uses TRBV20-1 and TRBJ2-3; D ambiguous. CDR3 sequence (DNA): TGCAGTGCCCACCCTCCGAACACAGATACGCAGTATTTT. It is translated as CSAHPPNTDTQYF.